The 24 T cell receptor beta chains below come from one sample, sequenced in a study of T cells after yellow fever vaccination. TCRdb re-derived calls from the 5' RACE reads in MiXCR, one entry per CDR3 protein. The data show around 550,000 distinct CDR3 sequences, 15% to 20% seen once. The material sequenced was PBMCs, taken 15 days after the yellow fever booster vaccination. The origin of the receptors is a man aged 25-40 years who received the YFV17D yellow fever vaccine.

CDR3 residues: CATGTDVGYTF. The CDR3 nucleotides read TGTGCCACCGGAACGGACGTCGGCTACACCTTC. The chain couples TRBV6-6 to TRBJ1-2, with D hard to call. The CDR3 has 11 residues. Trimming shortened V by 10 bases and J by 8 bases, and 14 bases separated the two germline ends. In germline, CDR1 is MNHNY, CDR2 SVGAGI (reference sequence).

This clonotype was counted once. The chain combines TRBV18 with TRBJ2-5; D gene ambiguous. Germline lookup yields CDR1 KGHSH and CDR2 LQKENI. V lost 5 bases and J lost 1, with 14 bases in between. The CDR3 is made up of 15 amino acids. The CDR3 is CASSTQRRSQETQYF. CDR3 bases: TGTGCCAGCTCAACCCAACGACGGAGCCAAGAGACCCAGTACTTC.

The chain combines TRBV23-1 with TRBJ2-3; 8 nucleotides agree with TRBD1. TRBV23-1 is designated an ORF whose function remains uncertain. V lost 8 bases and J lost 4; bases outside the gene matches: 8. This CDR3 region has 14 residues. The CDR3 region has the DNA TGCGCCAGCGTACCGGGACAGGCGTCAGATACGCAGTATTTT. Translation gives CASVPGQASDTQYF.

The V gene is TRBV10-3, the J gene TRBJ2-7; 11 nucleotides line up with TRBD2. V trimming: 3 bases; J trimming: 5 bases; junction bases outside the gene matches: 9. The CDR3 loop spans 16 amino acids. Germline V gives CDR1 ENHRY, CDR2 SYGVKD. In DNA, the CDR3 is TGTGCCATCAGTGACGCACTTTCTAGCGGGAGGAACGAGCAGTACTTC. It is translated as CAISDALSSGRNEQYF.

This chain uses TRBV7-2 with TRBJ2-1, with 11 bases lining up with TRBD2. The CDR3 has 15 amino acids. V shed 5 bases and J 3 bases; nucleotides not matched to a gene: 3. Per the germline V gene, CDR1 is SGHTA and CDR2 is FQGNSA. CDR3 sequence: CASSQTSGGYNEQFF. The CDR3 DNA reads as TGTGCCAGCAGCCAAACTAGCGGGGGCTACAATGAGCAGTTCTTC.

The chain recombines TRBV5-1 with TRBJ2-1, with TRBD2 matching over 8 bases. The CDR3 has 16 residues. Germline-derived CDR1 and CDR2 are SGHRS and YFSETQ. J lost 8 bases, V lost 0 bases, and 10 bases had no gene match. DNA for the CDR3: TGCGCCAGCAGCTTGGGAACCAGCGGGGGAGGGGATGAGCAGTTCTTC. Translating it yields CASSLGTSGGGDEQFF.

The chain is built from TRBV5-1 and TRBJ2-1; TRBD2 matches 8 bases. The CDR3 covers 17 residues. Trimming removed 5 bases from V and 0 bases from J; junction bases left unmatched: 10. CDR1 and CDR2 (germline): SGHRS, YFSETQ. This CDR3 is CASSSVGSGSSYNEQFF. The CDR3 nucleotides are TGCGCCAGCAGTTCGGTGGGGAGCGGGAGCTCCTACAATGAGCAGTTCTTC. Variable domain in full (rest from reference TRBV5-1 and TRBJ2-1): KAGVTQTPRYLIKTRGQQVTLSCSPISGHRSVSWYQQTPGQGLQFLFEYFSETQRNKGNFPGRFSGRQFSNSRSEMNVSTLELGDSALYLCASSSVGSGSSYNEQFFGPGTRLTVL.

There are a few counts of this clonotype. The rearrangement joins TRBV20-1 to TRBJ2-3; 9 nucleotides agree with TRBD2. The CDR3 runs 15 residues. Germline loops: CDR1 DFQATT, CDR2 SNEGSKA (reference sequence). V shed 2 bases, J shed 11 bases, and the junction held 14 bases outside the gene matches. DNA of the CDR3: TGCAGTGCTAGAAATGATGATGCGGGCGGGGGGGGGCAGTATTTT. Its translation: CSARNDDAGGGGQYF.

There are a few counts of this clonotype. The CDR3 nucleotides read TGTGCCAGCAGTTTACGGGGGCACCTCACCTTC. Encoded protein: CASSLRGHLTF. The chain joins TRBV12-3 or TRBV12-4 to TRBJ1-2; possibly TRBD1 for D (6 bases). The germline V and J ends were trimmed by 2 bases and 13 bases, with 11 bases remaining between them. CDR3 size: 11 residues.

The chain has TRBV29-1 and TRBJ2-7; D is perhaps TRBD1 (6 bases). The CDR3 runs to 14 residues. Trimming removed 3 bases at V and 2 bases at J, with 14 bases between. The germline gives CDR1 SQVTM, CDR2 ANQGSEA. The CDR3 spells CSVDWGRGTYEQYF. CDR3 DNA sequence: TGCAGCGTTGATTGGGGCAGGGGCACCTACGAGCAGTACTTC.

This clonotype was counted between two and nine times. This chain uses TRBV20-1 with TRBJ2-1; 12 nucleotides align to TRBD2. Trimming removed 3 bases from V and 4 bases from J; junction bases left unmatched: 7. Germline loops: CDR1 DFQATT, CDR2 SNEGSKA (reference sequence). CDR3 length: 16 residues. The CDR3 is CSARGTSGQDYNEQFF. The CDR3 DNA sequence: TGCAGTGCTAGGGGGACTAGCGGGCAAGATTACAATGAGCAGTTCTTC.

The rearrangement links TRBV4-3 to TRBJ2-1; TRBD2 agrees at 8 bases. The CDR3 covers 17 residues. V shed 1 base, J shed 4 bases, and the junction held 9 bases outside the gene matches. Germline V gene sequence: CDR1 LGHNA, CDR2 YSLEER. CDR3 in amino acids: CASSQVWAGGHYNEQFF. The DNA for the CDR3 is TGCGCCAGCAGCCAAGTCTGGGCGGGAGGACATTACAATGAGCAGTTCTTC.

A few counts support this clonotype. The chain joins TRBV21-1 to TRBJ1-1. TRBV21-1 counts as a pseudogene. The CDR3 is made up of 13 amino acids. The CDR3 is CASRTDMYTEAFF. In DNA, the CDR3 is TGTGCCAGCAGGACGGATATGTACACTGAAGCTTTCTTT.

V gene TRBV18 combines with J gene TRBJ2-1; D unclear. Per germline, CDR1 KGHSH and CDR2 LQKENI. The CDR3 is 15 residues long. The germline V and J ends were trimmed by 4 bases and 0 bases, with 10 bases remaining between them. DNA of the CDR3: TGTGCCAGCTCACGTACGTACGGCTCCTACAATGAGCAGTTCTTC. Protein: CASSRTYGSYNEQFF.

There are a few counts of this clonotype. The genes are TRBV24-1 and TRBJ2-1, with TRBD2 identical over 10 bases. Per the germline V gene, CDR1 is KGHDR and CDR2 is SFDVKD. With 5 bases clipped from V and 0 bases from J, the junction kept 3 bases outside the gene matches. CDR3 length: 16 residues. The CDR3 here is CATSGASGSSYNEQFF. CDR3 sequence (DNA): TGTGCCACCAGTGGGGCTAGCGGGAGCTCCTACAATGAGCAGTTCTTC.

This clonotype was seen a handful of times. The chain uses TRBV6-1 and TRBJ2-3; 11 nucleotides match TRBD2. The length of the CDR3 is 15 residues. With 6 bases clipped from V and 4 bases from J, the junction kept 6 bases outside the gene matches. Per the germline V gene, CDR1 is MNHNS and CDR2 is SASEGT. Written as DNA, the CDR3 is TGTGCCAGCAGGGGGGTAGCGGGAGGGTCAGATACGCAGTATTTT. Amino acid sequence: CASRGVAGGSDTQYF.

The gene calls are TRBV6-2 or TRBV6-3 and TRBJ2-1, with TRBD2 matching over 9 bases. The V and J ends lost 8 bases and 2 bases, in that order; junction bases with no gene match: 16. Germline V gives CDR1 MNHEY, CDR2 SVGEGT. This CDR3 is 18 amino acids long. CDR3 amino acids: CASQPGLAHRGPYNEQFF. The DNA for the CDR3 is TGTGCCAGCCAACCGGGACTAGCCCACCGTGGGCCCTACAATGAGCAGTTCTTC.

This clonotype was counted a few times. The V call is TRBV2, the J call TRBJ2-3, with no clear D. CDR1 and CDR2 (germline): SNHLY, FYNNEI. CDR3 length: 16 amino acids. V lost 7 bases, J lost 0 bases, and 17 bases lay in between. The chain's CDR3 is CASTPGGYISTDTQYF. CDR3 nucleotide sequence: TGTGCCAGCACCCCCGGTGGGTACATTAGCACAGATACGCAGTATTTT.

The chain combines TRBV27 with TRBJ2-7, with D perhaps TRBD2 (5 bases). V lost 6 bases, J lost 1 base, and 16 bases lay in between. Germline V gene sequence: CDR1 MNHEY, CDR2 SMNVEV (reference sequence). The CDR3 covers 15 residues. The DNA for the CDR3 is TGTGCCAGCAGCCCAATCCTACGGGAATCCTACGAGCAGTACTTC. It is translated as CASSPILRESYEQYF.

Only a few counts were recorded for this clonotype. This chain uses TRBV20-1 with TRBJ2-7; no firm D call. CDR3 length: 13 amino acids. The V and J ends lost 6 bases and 3 bases respectively, with 15 bases between them. Germline-derived CDR1 and CDR2 are DFQATT and SNEGSKA (reference sequence). The CDR3 loop is CSATQSLFYEQYF. The CDR3 DNA reads as TGCAGTGCCACCCAGAGTCTATTCTACGAGCAGTACTTC.

This clonotype came up many times. The chain uses TRBV25-1 and TRBJ2-3; perhaps TRBD1 as D (5 bases). V lost 1 base and J lost 5, with 19 bases in between. Germline CDR1 and CDR2: MGHDK and SYGVNS. This CDR3 comprises 17 residues. The CDR3 sequence is CASSEFSGPSGIDTQYF. DNA for the CDR3: TGTGCCAGCAGTGAATTTTCCGGGCCGTCAGGGATAGATACGCAGTATTTT.

The rearrangement joins TRBV28 to TRBJ1-4; tentatively, D is TRBD1 (6 bases). Germline CDR1 MDHEN, CDR2 SYDVKM. The CDR3 spans 15 residues. Trimming pared 5 bases from V and 7 bases from J, leaving 17 bases between. CDR3 amino acids: CASSRKTGSGEKLFF. The CDR3 coding sequence is TGTGCCAGCAGTCGAAAGACAGGCTCGGGTGAAAAACTGTTTTTT.

V usage is TRBV6-1 and J usage is TRBJ1-2; TRBD1 aligns across 8 bases. Germline V lookup: CDR1 MNHNS, CDR2 SASEGT. V was clipped by 5 bases and J by 7 bases; unmatched bases: 9. The CDR3 contains 14 residues. In nucleotides, the CDR3 is TGTGCCAGCAGTCCCGACAGGGGTATGGGTGGCTACACCTTC. Translating gives CASSPDRGMGGYTF.

This clonotype occurred a few times. The chain uses TRBV20-1 and TRBJ1-1; D might be TRBD1 (5 bases). In germline, CDR1 is DFQATT, CDR2 SNEGSKA (reference sequence). The CDR3 runs 13 residues. V was cut by 6 bases and J by 4 bases, with 15 bases left in between. This CDR3 is CSAREGGRTEAFF. In DNA form, the CDR3 reads TGCAGTGCCAGGGAGGGTGGGCGCACTGAAGCTTTCTTT.